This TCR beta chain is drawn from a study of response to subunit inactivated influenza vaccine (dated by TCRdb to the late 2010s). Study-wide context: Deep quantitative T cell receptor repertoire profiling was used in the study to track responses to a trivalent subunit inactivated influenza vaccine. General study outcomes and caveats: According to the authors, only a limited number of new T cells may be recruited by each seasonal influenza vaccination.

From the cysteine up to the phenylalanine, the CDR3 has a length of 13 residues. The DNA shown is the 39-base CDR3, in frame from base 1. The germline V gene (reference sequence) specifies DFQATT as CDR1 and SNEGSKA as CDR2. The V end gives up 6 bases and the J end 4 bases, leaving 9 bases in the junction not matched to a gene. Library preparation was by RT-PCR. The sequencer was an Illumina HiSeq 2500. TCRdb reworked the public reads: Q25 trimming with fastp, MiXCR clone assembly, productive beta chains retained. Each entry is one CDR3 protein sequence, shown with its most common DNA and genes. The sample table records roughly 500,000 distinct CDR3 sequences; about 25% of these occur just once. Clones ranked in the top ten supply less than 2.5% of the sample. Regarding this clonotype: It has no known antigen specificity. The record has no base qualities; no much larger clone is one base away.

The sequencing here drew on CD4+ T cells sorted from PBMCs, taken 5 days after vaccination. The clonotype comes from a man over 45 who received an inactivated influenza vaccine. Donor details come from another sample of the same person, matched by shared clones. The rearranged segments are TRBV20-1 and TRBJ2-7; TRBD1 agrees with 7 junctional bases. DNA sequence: TGCAGTGCCCTCCCGGACAGGAAATACGAGCAGTACTTC. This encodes CSALPDRKYEQYF.